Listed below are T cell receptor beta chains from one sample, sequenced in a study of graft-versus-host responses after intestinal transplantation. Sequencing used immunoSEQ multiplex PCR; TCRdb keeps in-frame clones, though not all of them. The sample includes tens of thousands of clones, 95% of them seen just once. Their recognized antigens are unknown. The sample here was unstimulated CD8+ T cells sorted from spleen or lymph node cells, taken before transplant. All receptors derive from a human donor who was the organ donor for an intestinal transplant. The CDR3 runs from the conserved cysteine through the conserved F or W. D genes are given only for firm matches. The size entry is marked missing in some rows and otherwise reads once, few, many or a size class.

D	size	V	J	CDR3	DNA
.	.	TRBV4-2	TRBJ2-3	CASSQEISDTQYF	TGTGCCAGCAGCCAAGAGATATCGGATACGCAGTATTTT
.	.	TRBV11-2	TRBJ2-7	CASSPGGGVLYEQYF	TGTGCCAGCAGCCCAGGGGGGGGCGTCCTCTACGAGCAGTACTTC
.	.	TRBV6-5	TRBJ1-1	CASGDGLNTEAFF	TGTGCCAGCGGGGACGGACTGAACACTGAAGCTTTCTTT
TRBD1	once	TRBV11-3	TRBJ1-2	CASSPGTGGARSSGYTF	TGTGCCAGCAGCCCCGGGACAGGGGGCGCGCGATCCAGTGGCTACACCTTC
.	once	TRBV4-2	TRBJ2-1	CASSQVRQDNEQFF	TGTGCCAGCAGCCAAGTTAGGCAGGACAATGAGCAGTTCTTC
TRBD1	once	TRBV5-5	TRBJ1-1	CASSWTPMTGGRGTEAFF	TGTGCCAGCAGCTGGACTCCGATGACAGGGGGTCGGGGCACTGAAGCTTTCTTT
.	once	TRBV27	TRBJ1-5	CASSFYANQPQHF	TGTGCCAGCAGTTTTTACGCCAATCAGCCCCAGCATTTT
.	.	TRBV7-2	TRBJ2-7	CASSLPTYEQYF	TGTGCCAGCAGCTTACCCACCTACGAGCAGTACTTC
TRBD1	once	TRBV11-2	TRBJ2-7	CASSRGQDYEQYF	TGTGCCAGCAGCCGTGGACAGGACTACGAGCAGTACTTC
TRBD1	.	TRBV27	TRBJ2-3	CASSPLDRGFTDTQYF	TGTGCCAGCTCCCCGCTGGACAGGGGCTTCACAGATACGCAGTATTTT
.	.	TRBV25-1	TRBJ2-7	CASSQDRNSYEQYF	TGTGCCAGCAGTCAGGACAGAAACTCCTACGAGCAGTACTTC
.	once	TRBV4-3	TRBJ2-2	CASSQDSSIGGELFF	TGCGCCAGCAGCCAAGATAGCTCCATTGGCGGGGAGCTGTTTTTT
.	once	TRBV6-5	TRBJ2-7	CASSRGFLYEQYF	TGTGCCAGCAGTAGGGGGTTTTTGTACGAGCAGTACTTC
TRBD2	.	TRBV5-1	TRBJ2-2	CASSSGPSGGDTGELFF	TGCGCCAGCAGCTCCGGCCCTAGCGGGGGGGACACCGGGGAGCTGTTTTTT
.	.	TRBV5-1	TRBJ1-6	CASSLDHGPIADSPLHF	TGCGCCAGCAGCTTGGATCACGGACCGATTGCTGATTCACCCCTCCACTTT
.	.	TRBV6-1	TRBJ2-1	CASSEAGGALQNEQFF	TGTGCCAGCAGTGAAGCGGGGGGGGCCCTGCAGAATGAGCAGTTCTTC
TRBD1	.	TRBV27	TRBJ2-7	CASSFSQGANEQYF	TGTGCCAGCAGTTTCTCTCAGGGGGCAAACGAGCAGTACTTC
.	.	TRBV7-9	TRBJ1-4	CASSLVGSEKLFF	TGTGCCAGCAGCTTGGTGGGGAGTGAAAAACTGTTTTTT
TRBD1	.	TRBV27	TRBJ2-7	CASSLLDPGTGVFEQYF	TGTGCCAGCAGTTTATTGGACCCCGGGACAGGGGTTTTTGAGCAGTACTTC
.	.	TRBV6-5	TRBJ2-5	CASSPHPTGQETQYF	TGTGCCAGCAGTCCTCACCCGACAGGACAAGAGACCCAGTACTTC
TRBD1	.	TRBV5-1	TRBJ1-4	CASSSGQNEKLFF	TGCGCCAGCAGCTCGGGACAGAATGAAAAACTGTTTTTT
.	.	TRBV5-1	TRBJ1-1	CASSLGAEAFF	TGCGCCAGCAGCTTGGGCGCTGAAGCTTTCTTT
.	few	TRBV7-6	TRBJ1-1	CASSLESNTEAFF	TGTGCCAGCAGCTTAGAGTCGAACACTGAAGCTTTCTTT
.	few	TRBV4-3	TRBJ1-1	CASSQVAGNEAFF	TGCGCCAGCAGCCAAGTGGCAGGGAATGAAGCTTTCTTT
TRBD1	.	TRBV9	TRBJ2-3	CASSVDRDRVRDTQYF	TGTGCCAGCAGCGTCGACCGGGACAGGGTCAGAGATACGCAGTATTTT
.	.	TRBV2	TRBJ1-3	CASRFEDYSGNTIYF	TGTGCCAGCCGGTTCGAGGACTACTCTGGAAACACCATATATTTT
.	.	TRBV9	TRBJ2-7	CASSVAVSSYEQYF	TGTGCCAGCAGCGTAGCGGTTAGCTCCTACGAGCAGTACTTC
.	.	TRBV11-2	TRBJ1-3	CASSLVAEQGGTIYF	TGTGCCAGCAGCTTAGTAGCAGAGCAAGGGGGCACCATATATTTT
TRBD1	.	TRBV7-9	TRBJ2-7	CASSSRQGLHYEQYF	TGTGCCAGCAGCAGCCGACAGGGGCTACACTACGAGCAGTACTTC
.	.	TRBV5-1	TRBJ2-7	CASNGPYEQYF	TGCGCCAGCAACGGACCCTACGAGCAGTACTTC
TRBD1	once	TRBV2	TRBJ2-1	CASSETGAAYNEQFF	TGTGCCAGCAGTGAGACAGGGGCCGCCTACAATGAGCAGTTCTTC
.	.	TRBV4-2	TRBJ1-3	CASSQGTETSGNTIYF	TGTGCCAGCAGCCAAGGGACAGAAACCTCTGGAAACACCATATATTTT
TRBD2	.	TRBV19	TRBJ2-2	CASSASGGNTGELFF	TGTGCCAGCTCGGCTAGCGGAGGGAACACCGGGGAGCTGTTTTTT
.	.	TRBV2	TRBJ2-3	CASSESGTRVYDGTDTQYF	TGTGCCAGCAGTGAATCCGGGACAAGGGTCTATGACGGCACAGATACGCAGTATTTT
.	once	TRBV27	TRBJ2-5	CASSLGIWETQYF	TGTGCCAGCAGTCTGGGGATCTGGGAGACCCAGTACTTC
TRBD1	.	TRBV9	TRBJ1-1	CASSVPLDRENTEAFF	TGTGCCAGCAGCGTACCACTAGACAGGGAGAACACTGAAGCTTTCTTT
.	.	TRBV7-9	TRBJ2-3	CASSPYSGGSTDTQYF	TGTGCCAGCAGCCCCTACTCGGGGGGCAGCACAGATACGCAGTATTTT
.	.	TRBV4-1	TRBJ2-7	CASSQDRRPSYEQYF	TGCGCCAGCAGCCAAGACAGGCGGCCCTCCTACGAGCAGTACTTC
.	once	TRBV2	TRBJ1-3	CASSDTFGGFEGNTIYF	TGTGCCAGCAGCGACACCTTCGGCGGCTTTGAAGGAAACACCATATATTTT
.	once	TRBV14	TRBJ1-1	CASSEAVTSNTEAFF	TGTGCCAGCAGCGAGGCAGTGACCTCGAACACTGAAGCTTTCTTT
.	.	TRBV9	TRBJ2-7	CASSVGLSSYEQYF	TGTGCCAGCAGCGTAGGTCTTAGCTCCTACGAGCAGTACTTC
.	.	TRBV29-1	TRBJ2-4	CSVVAGSESLPDIQYF	TGCAGCGTTGTTGCCGGCTCAGAATCTCTCCCGGACATTCAGTACTTC
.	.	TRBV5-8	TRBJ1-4	CAGETGATNEKLFF	TGTGCCGGAGAGACGGGAGCAACTAATGAAAAACTGTTTTTT
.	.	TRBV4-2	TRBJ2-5	CASSQPAASEEGLQTQYF	TGTGCCAGCAGCCAACCCGCAGCTAGCGAGGAAGGGTTACAGACCCAGTACTTC
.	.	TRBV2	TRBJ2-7	CASREFTGSRDEQYF	TGTGCCAGCAGAGAATTCACCGGGTCTAGGGACGAGCAGTACTTC
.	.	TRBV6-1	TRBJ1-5	CASSVAGYGNQPQHF	TGTGCCAGCAGTGTAGCAGGGTACGGCAATCAGCCCCAGCATTTT
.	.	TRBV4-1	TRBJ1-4	CASSGEGSTNEKLFF	TGCGCCAGCAGCGGAGAGGGGTCGACTAATGAAAAACTGTTTTTT
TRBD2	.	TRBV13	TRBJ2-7	CASSFGTSDYEQYF	TGTGCCAGCAGCTTCGGGACTAGCGACTACGAGCAGTACTTC
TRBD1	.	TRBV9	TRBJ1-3	CASSPWGQSGNTIYF	TGTGCCAGCAGCCCATGGGGACAGTCCGGAAACACCATATATTTT
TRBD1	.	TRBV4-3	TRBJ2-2	CASSQDKAGGIDTGELFF	TGCGCCAGCAGCCAAGATAAGGCAGGGGGCATTGACACCGGGGAGCTGTTTTTT
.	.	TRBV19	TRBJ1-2	CASNPYGGQEEGYTF	TGTGCCAGTAACCCATACGGGGGCCAGGAAGAAGGCTACACCTTC
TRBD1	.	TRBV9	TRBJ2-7	CASRGTGAEQYF	TGTGCCAGCAGAGGGACAGGGGCCGAGCAGTACTTC
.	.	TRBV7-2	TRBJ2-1	CASSLFLYNEQFF	TGTGCCAGCAGCTTATTTTTGTACAATGAGCAGTTCTTC
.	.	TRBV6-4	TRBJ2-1	CASSEGNEQFF	TGTGCCAGCAGTGAGGGCAATGAGCAGTTCTTC
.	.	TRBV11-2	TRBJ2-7	CASSVEGHRQIYEQYF	TGTGCCAGCAGCGTAGAGGGACACAGGCAGATTTACGAGCAGTACTTC